A selection of T cell receptor beta chains follows, all from one sample in a study of response to subunit inactivated influenza vaccine. MiXCR was run by TCRdb on the RT-PCR reads, yielding one entry per CDR3 protein. The table includes 550,000 to 650,000 distinct CDR3 sequences, 12% detected once. This specimen was PBMCs from blood, taken on the day of vaccination. The receptors shown here come from a man between 45 and 60 years old who received an inactivated influenza vaccine. The CDR3 runs from the conserved cysteine through the conserved F or W. The order of the fields is J gene, clone size, V gene, D gene, CDR3 DNA, CDR3 protein. A D gene is named only where the DNA matches it firmly. Expanded clones are given a class, and other clones once, few, many or no size at all.

TRBJ2-7 few TRBV7-8 . TGTGCCAGCAGCTCAACAAGGATTCCTATGGAGCAGTACTTC CASSSTRIPMEQYF
TRBJ2-5 few TRBV28 . TGTGCCGGAGCTCCCGTCACCCAAGAGACCCAGTACTTC CAGAPVTQETQYF
TRBJ1-5 . TRBV7-2 TRBD1 TGTGCCAGCAGCTTAACCCTCGGGACAGGGAATCAGCCCCAGCATTTT CASSLTLGTGNQPQHF
TRBJ2-1 . TRBV9 . TGTGCCAGCAGCGTAGACCTTGGCTTCTCCAATGAGCAGTTCTTC CASSVDLGFSNEQFF
TRBJ2-5 . TRBV4-2 . TGTGCCAGCAGCCGGGTTATGGCTAGTCAAGAGACCCAGTACTTC CASSRVMASQETQYF
TRBJ1-5 . TRBV28 . TGTGCCAGCGTTGAGGTTCCTCAGCCCCAGCATTTT CASVEVPQPQHF
TRBJ2-3 . TRBV6-1 . TGTGCCAGCAGCGTCCCTAGCACAGATACGCAGTATTTT CASSVPSTDTQYF
TRBJ1-4 . TRBV11-1 TRBD1 TGTGCCAGCAGCCCGACGCCGGGACAGGGGGCGAAGAGTGAAAAACTGTTTTTT CASSPTPGQGAKSEKLFF
TRBJ1-5 few TRBV7-9 . TGTGCCAGCAGCTACTCCTCGGTGGATAGCAATCAGCCCCAGCATTTT CASSYSSVDSNQPQHF
TRBJ2-2 many TRBV5-1 . TGCGCCAGCACCGTAACAGGGTCCACCGGGGAGCTGTTTTTT CASTVTGSTGELFF
TRBJ2-3 once TRBV29-1 TRBD1 TGCAGCATTTCTCCGGGACAGACCACAGATACGCAGTATTTT CSISPGQTTDTQYF
TRBJ2-7 . TRBV27 TRBD2 TGTGCCAGCAGTTTAGTAGGAGTAGCGGGGCCATCCTCCTACGAGCAGTACTTC CASSLVGVAGPSSYEQYF
TRBJ2-5 few TRBV5-1 . TGCGCCAGCAGCCAGAGACCTCAAGGGGAGACCCAGTACTTC CASSQRPQGETQYF
TRBJ2-7 few TRBV9 TRBD1 TGTGCCAGCAGCGTAGGTACAGGGGGCGAGCAGTACTTC CASSVGTGGEQYF
TRBJ2-7 . TRBV10-3 TRBD2 TGTGCCATCAGTGAGGGGGCTAGCGGGAGTTACGAGCAGTACTTC CAISEGASGSYEQYF
TRBJ2-3 few TRBV2 TRBD2 TGTGCCAGCACGCGAGGACTAGAATTACCAGATACGCAGTATTTT CASTRGLELPDTQYF
TRBJ2-5 . TRBV29-1 . TGCAGCATCCGGCCCCAGGAGACCCAGTACTTC CSIRPQETQYF
TRBJ2-7 many TRBV12-3/TRBV12-4 . TGTGCCAGCAGTTTGGGCAGGAGATCCTACGAGCAGTACTTC CASSLGRRSYEQYF
TRBJ1-3 . TRBV25-1 . TGTGCCGCCGGTTGGTTGGATACCATATATTTT CAAGWLDTIYF
TRBJ2-7 many TRBV12-3/TRBV12-4 TRBD2 TGTGCCAGCAGTTTTCGTCTAGCGGGCCTTTCCCCCTACGAGCAGTACTTC CASSFRLAGLSPYEQYF
TRBJ1-5 . TRBV6-1 TRBD1 TGTGCCAGCAGTGAAGCCCAGGGGGCTGTTCAGCCCCAGCATTTT CASSEAQGAVQPQHF
TRBJ2-7 . TRBV6-1 TRBD2 TGTGCCAGCAGATCAAACCCGCCCCGCGGGAGCTCCTACGAGCAGTACTTC CASRSNPPRGSSYEQYF
TRBJ2-5 few TRBV10-3 . TGTGCCATCAGTGGACAAGGGGCGCGTCTAGAGACCCAGTACTTC CAISGQGARLETQYF
TRBJ2-3 few TRBV10-3 TRBD2 TGTGCCATCAGTGGGTCAAGCGGGAGCGCAGATACGCAGTATTTT CAISGSSGSADTQYF
TRBJ2-7 few TRBV15 . TGTGCCACCAGCATTGGACTTTCCTACGAGCAGTACTTC CATSIGLSYEQYF
TRBJ1-1 . TRBV6-1 . TGTGCCAGCAGCGCTTCCCAGTGGGACACTGAAGCTTTCTTT CASSASQWDTEAFF
TRBJ2-7 many TRBV28 . TGTGCCAGCAGTTTGGTCGGGGGGCCTTCCTCCTACGAGCAGTACTTC CASSLVGGPSSYEQYF
TRBJ2-1 few TRBV20-1 . TGCAGTGCTAGTTATGGTAATGAGCAGTTCTTC CSASYGNEQFF
TRBJ2-2 many TRBV20-1 TRBD2 TGCAGTGCTAGTTTGCGGGGGGGAGACACCGGGGAGCTGTTTTTT CSASLRGGDTGELFF
TRBJ2-1 few TRBV18 TRBD2 TGTGCCAGCTCAACACTGGGTACCGGGACTAGCGGGTACAATGAGCAGTTCTTC CASSTLGTGTSGYNEQFF
TRBJ2-1 few TRBV11-2 . TGTGCCAGCAGCTTAGGTTGGACATCGGATGAGCAGTTCTTC CASSLGWTSDEQFF
TRBJ2-7 few TRBV12-3/TRBV12-4 . TGTGCCAGCGGCGCGGGCTCCTACGAGCAGTACTTC CASGAGSYEQYF
TRBJ2-6 once TRBV30 . TGTGCCTGGAGTACCTCCATGAACTCTGGGGCCAACGTCCTGACTTTC CAWSTSMNSGANVLTF
TRBJ2-2 . TRBV5-5 . TGTGCCAGCAGCTTGAGAGGGGACCCCGCGAACACCGGGGAGCTGTTTTTT CASSLRGDPANTGELFF
TRBJ2-3 few TRBV6-5 . TGTGCCAGCAGTTACTCGGGGACTGGCTACACAGATACGCAGTATTTT CASSYSGTGYTDTQYF
TRBJ1-2 many TRBV12-3/TRBV12-4 . TGTGCCAGCTGGGGGGGCCAAAGGGCGTATGGCTACACCTTC CASWGGQRAYGYTF
TRBJ2-5 many TRBV12-3/TRBV12-4 . TGTGCCAGCAGTTTAGGGGTACAAGAGACCCAGTACTTC CASSLGVQETQYF
TRBJ2-1 few TRBV4-3 TRBD2 TGCGCCAGCAGCCAAGATTGGCTAGCGGGGGACAATGAGCAGTTCTTC CASSQDWLAGDNEQFF
TRBJ1-5 many TRBV29-1 . TGCAGCGCATCACAGGGAAGGAGCAATCAGCCCCAGCATTTT CSASQGRSNQPQHF
TRBJ2-7 few TRBV6-2/TRBV6-3 . TGTGCCAGCAGTTACCTCGCCCGACAAGGCATCTCCTACGAGCAGTACTTC CASSYLARQGISYEQYF
TRBJ2-3 few TRBV5-1 TRBD2 TGCGCCAGCAGTTTCACTAGCGGGGAAGATACGCAGTATTTT CASSFTSGEDTQYF
TRBJ2-3 . TRBV12-3/TRBV12-4 . TGTGCCAGCACCGGGACCCACACAGATACGCAGTATTTT CASTGTHTDTQYF
TRBJ2-1 many TRBV12-3/TRBV12-4 . TGTGCCACACGGGCCAGCTTGGGGAATGAGCAGTTCTTC CATRASLGNEQFF
TRBJ1-2 . TRBV6-5 . TGTGCCAGCAGTTACGGAGACGGCAGACAACCTAACTATGGCTACACCTTC CASSYGDGRQPNYGYTF
TRBJ2-2 many TRBV5-1 . TGCGCCAGCAGCTTCCTCAACACGAACACCGGGGAGCTGTTTTTT CASSFLNTNTGELFF